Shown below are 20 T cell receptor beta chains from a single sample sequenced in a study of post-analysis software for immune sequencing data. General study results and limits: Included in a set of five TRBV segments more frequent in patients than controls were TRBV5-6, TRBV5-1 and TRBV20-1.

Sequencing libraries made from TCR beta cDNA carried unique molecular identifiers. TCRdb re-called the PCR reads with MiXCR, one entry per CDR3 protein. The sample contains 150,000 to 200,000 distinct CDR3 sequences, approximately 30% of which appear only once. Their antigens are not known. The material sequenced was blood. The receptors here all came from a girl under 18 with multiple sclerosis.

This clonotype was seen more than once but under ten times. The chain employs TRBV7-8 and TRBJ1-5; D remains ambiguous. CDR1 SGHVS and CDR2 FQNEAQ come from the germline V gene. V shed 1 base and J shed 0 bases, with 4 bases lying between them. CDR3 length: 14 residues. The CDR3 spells CASSLGASNQPQHF. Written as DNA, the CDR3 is TGTGCCAGCAGCTTAGGCGCTAGCAATCAGCCCCAGCATTTT.

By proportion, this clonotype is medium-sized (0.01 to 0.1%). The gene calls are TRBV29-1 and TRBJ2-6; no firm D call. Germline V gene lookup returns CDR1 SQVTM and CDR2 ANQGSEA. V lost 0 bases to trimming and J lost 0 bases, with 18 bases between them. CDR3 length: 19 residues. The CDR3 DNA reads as TGCAGCGTTGAAGAGACGGAACAGCCAGTCCTCTCTGGGGCCAACGTCCTGACTTTC. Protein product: CSVEETEQPVLSGANVLTF.

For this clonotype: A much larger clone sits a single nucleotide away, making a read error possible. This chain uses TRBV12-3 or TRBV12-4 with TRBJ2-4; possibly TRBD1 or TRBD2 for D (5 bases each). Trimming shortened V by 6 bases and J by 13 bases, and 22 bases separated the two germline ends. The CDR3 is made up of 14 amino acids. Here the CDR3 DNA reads TGTGCCAGCAGCACGGGACGGAGAGCCAATGAGCAGTACTTC. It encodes CASSTGRRANEQYF.

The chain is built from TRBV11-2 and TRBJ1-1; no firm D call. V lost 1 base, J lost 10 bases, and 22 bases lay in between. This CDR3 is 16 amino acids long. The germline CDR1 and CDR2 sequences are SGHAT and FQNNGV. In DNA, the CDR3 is TGTGCCAGCAGCTTAGCGGCAGGCCGCAGAATGTCGTTAGCTTTCTTT. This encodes CASSLAAGRRMSLAFF.

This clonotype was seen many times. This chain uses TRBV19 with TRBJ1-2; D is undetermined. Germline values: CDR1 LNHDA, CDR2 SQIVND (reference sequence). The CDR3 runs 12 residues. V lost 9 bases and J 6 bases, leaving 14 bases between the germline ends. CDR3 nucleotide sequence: TGTGCCAGCAGTTTAGGAGGGAATGGCTACACCTTC. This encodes CASSLGGNGYTF.

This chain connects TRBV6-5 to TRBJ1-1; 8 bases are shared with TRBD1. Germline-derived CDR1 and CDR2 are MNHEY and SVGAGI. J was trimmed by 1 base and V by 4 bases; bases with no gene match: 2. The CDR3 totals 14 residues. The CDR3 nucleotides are TGTGCCAGCAGTTGGGGACAGGCGAACACTGAAGCTTTCTTT. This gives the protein CASSWGQANTEAFF.

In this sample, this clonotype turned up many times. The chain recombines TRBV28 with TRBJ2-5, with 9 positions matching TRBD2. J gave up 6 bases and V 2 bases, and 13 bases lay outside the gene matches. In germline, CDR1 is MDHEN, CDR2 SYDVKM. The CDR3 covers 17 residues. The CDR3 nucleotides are TGTGCCAGCAGTTTAAATGGGGCGGGAGGGCTTCTGAAGACCCAGTACTTC. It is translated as CASSLNGAGGLLKTQYF.

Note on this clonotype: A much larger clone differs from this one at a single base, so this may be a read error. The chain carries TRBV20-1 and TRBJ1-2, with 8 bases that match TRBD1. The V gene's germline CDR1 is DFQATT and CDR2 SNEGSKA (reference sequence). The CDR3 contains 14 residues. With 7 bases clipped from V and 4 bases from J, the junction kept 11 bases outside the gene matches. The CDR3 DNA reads TGCAGTGTCGTAGGAGACAGGGGACCCTATGGCTACACCTTC. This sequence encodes CSVVGDRGPYGYTF.

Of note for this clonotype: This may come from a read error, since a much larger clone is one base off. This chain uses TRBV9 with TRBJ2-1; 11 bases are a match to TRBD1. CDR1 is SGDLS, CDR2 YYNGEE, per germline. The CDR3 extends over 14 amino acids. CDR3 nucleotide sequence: TGTGCCAGCAGCGTAGGGACAGGGGGCAATGAGCGGTTCTTC. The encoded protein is CASSVGTGGNERFF.

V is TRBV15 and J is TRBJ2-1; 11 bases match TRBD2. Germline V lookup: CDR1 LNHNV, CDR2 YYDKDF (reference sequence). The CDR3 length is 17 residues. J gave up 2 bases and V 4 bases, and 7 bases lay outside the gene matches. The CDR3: CATSITTSGIPYNEQFF. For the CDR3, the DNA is TGTGCCACCAGCATTACGACTAGCGGGATTCCCTACAATGAGCAGTTCTTC.

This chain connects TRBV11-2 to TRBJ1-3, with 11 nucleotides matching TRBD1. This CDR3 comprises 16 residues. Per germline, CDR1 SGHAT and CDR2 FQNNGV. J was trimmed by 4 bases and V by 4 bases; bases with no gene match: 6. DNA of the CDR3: TGTGCCAGCAGCTCCCTAGGACAGGGGGCCGGAAACACCATATATTTT. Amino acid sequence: CASSSLGQGAGNTIYF.

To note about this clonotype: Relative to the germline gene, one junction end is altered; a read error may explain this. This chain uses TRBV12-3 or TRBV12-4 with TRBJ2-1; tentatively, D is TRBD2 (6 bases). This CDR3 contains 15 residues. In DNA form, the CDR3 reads TGTGCCACCAGTGATGAGGGGAGGTCTGTTGGTGAGCAGTTCTTC. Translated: CATSDEGRSVGEQFF.

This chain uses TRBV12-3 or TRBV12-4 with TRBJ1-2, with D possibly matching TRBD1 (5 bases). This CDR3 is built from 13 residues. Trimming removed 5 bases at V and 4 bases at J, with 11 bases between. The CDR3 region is CASSLTTGYGYTF. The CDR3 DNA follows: TGTGCCAGCAGTCTAACCACAGGCTATGGCTACACCTTC.

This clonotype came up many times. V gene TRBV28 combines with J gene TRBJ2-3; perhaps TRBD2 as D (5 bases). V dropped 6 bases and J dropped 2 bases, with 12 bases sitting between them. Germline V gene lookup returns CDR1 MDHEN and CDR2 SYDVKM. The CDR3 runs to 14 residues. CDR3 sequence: CASSLDLDTDTQYF. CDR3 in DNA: TGTGCCAGCAGCCTGGACTTAGACACAGATACGCAGTATTTT.

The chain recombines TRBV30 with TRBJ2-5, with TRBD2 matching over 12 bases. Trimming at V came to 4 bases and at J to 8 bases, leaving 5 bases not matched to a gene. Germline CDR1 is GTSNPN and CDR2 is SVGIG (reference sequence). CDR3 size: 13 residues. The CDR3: CAWKLGLAGTQYF. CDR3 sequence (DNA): TGTGCCTGGAAGTTAGGACTAGCGGGAACCCAGTACTTC.

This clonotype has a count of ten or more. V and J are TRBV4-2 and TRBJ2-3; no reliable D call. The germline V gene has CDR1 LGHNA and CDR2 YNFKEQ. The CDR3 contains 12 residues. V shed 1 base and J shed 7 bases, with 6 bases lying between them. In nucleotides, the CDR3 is TGTGCCAGCAGCCAAGGACCCTATACGCAGTATTTT. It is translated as CASSQGPYTQYF.

Here the CDR3 reads CASSGPRLAGRSYEQYF. CDR3 nucleotide sequence: TGTGCCAGCAGTGGCCCCCGGCTAGCGGGAAGGTCGTACGAGCAGTACTTC. The chain uses TRBV6-1 and TRBJ2-7; 9 positions match TRBD2. From germline, CDR1 is MNHNS and CDR2 SASEGT. CDR3 length equals 17 residues. V shed 4 bases, J shed 4 bases, and the junction held 14 bases outside the gene matches.

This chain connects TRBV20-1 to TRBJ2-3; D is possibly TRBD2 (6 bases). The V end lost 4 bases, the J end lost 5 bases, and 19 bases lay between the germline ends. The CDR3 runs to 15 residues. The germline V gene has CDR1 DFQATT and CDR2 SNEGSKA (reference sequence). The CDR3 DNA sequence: TGCAGTGCTACCACCCCTGCGGAGGGAAGAGATACGCAGTATTTT. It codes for CSATTPAEGRDTQYF.

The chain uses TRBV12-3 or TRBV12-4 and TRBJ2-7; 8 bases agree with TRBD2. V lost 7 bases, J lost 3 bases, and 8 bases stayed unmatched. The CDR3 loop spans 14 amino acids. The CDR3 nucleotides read TGTGCCAGCACCATTAGCGGGACCCGCTACGAGCAGTACTTC. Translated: CASTISGTRYEQYF.

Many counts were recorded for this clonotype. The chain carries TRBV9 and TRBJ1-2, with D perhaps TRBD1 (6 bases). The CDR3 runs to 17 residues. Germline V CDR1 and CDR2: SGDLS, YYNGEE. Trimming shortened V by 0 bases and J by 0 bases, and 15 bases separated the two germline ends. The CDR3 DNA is TGTGCCAGCAGCGTAGGGAGAGGGGGATTAGCTAACTATGGCTACACCTTC. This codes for CASSVGRGGLANYGYTF. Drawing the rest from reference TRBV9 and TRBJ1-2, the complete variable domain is DSGVTQTPKHLITATGQRVTLRCSPRSGDLSVYWYQQSLDQGLQFLIQYYNGEERAKGNILERFSAQQFPDLHSELNLSSLELGDSALYFCASSVGRGGLANYGYTFGSGTRLTVV.